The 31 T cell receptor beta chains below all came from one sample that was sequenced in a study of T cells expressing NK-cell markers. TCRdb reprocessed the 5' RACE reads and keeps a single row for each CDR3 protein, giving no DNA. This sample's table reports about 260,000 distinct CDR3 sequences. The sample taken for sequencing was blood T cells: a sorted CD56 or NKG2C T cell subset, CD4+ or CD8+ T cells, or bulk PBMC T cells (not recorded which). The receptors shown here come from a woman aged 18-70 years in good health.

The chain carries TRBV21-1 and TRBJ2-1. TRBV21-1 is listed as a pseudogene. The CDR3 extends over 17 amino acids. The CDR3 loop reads CASSVLYTQVSYNEQFF.

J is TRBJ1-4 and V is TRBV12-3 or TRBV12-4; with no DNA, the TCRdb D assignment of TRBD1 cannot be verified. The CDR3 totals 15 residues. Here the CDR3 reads CASSPPGTGDEKLFF.

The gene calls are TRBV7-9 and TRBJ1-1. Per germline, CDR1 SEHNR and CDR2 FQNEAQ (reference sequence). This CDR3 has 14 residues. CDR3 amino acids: CASSLASMNTEAFF.

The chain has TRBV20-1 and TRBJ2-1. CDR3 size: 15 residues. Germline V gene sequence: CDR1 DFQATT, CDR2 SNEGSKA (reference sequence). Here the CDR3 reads CSARAPSHSYNEQFF.

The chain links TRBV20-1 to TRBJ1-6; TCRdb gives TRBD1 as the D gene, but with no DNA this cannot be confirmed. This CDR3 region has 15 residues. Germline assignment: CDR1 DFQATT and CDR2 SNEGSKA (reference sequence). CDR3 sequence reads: CSARVTQGNNSPLHF.

CDR3 region: CASSAGLAGELFF. The genes are TRBV7-3 and TRBJ2-2; TCRdb names TRBD2, which stays unverified in the absence of DNA. This CDR3 region has 13 residues. CDR1 is SGHTA, CDR2 FQGTGA, per germline.

The CDR3 region is CSARGNTGGNTEAFF. The V call is TRBV20-1, the J call TRBJ1-1; without DNA, the TCRdb call of TRBD1 cannot be checked. There are 15 residues in the CDR3. Germline V lookup: CDR1 DFQATT, CDR2 SNEGSKA (reference sequence).

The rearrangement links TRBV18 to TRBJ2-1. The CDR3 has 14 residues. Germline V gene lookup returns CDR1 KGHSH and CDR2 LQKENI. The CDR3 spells CASSPMAGYNEQFF.

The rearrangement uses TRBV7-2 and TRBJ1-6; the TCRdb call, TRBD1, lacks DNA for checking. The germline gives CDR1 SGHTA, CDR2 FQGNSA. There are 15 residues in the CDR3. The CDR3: CASSLGRDSRFPLHF.

CDR3 sequence: CSVPRGTEAFF. The V call is TRBV20-1, the J call TRBJ1-1. Germline CDR1 is DFQATT and CDR2 is SNEGSKA (reference sequence). CDR3 size: 11 residues.

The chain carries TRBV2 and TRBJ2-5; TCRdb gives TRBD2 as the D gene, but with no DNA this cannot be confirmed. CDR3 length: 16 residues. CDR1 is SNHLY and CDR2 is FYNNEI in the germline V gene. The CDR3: CASSEVRGLAGYAQYF.

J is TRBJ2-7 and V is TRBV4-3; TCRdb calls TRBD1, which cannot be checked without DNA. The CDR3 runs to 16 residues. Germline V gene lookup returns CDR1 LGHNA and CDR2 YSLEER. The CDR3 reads CASSPVRTVQTYEQYF.

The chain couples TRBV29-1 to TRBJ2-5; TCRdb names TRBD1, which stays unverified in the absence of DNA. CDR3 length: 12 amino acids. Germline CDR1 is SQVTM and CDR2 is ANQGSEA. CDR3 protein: CSVVAGAETQYF.

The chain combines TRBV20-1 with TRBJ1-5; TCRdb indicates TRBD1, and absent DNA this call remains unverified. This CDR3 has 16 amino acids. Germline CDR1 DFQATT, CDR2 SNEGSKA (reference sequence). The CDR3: CSASPLLRPSNQPQHF.

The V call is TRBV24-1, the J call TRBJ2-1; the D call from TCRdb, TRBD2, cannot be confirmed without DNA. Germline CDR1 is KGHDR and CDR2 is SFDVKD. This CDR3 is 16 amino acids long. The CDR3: CATSDRGLAGGNEQFF.

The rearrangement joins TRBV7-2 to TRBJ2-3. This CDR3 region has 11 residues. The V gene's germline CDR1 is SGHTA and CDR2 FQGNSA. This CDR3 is CASSEPYTQYF.

CDR3 in amino acids: CASSLSSGLYGYTF. V is TRBV5-1 and J is TRBJ1-2; TCRdb names TRBD1, which stays unverified in the absence of DNA. Germline loops: CDR1 SGHRS, CDR2 YFSETQ. The CDR3 sequence is 14 residues long.

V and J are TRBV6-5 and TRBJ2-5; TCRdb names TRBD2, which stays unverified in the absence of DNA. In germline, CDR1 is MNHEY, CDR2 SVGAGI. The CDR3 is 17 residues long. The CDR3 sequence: CASSYDSSGGVRVAQYF.

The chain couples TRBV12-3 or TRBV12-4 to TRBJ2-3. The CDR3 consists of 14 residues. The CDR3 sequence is CASSPSSSTDTQYF.

The CDR3 is CASSERVNGSPLHF. This sequence joins TRBV2 and TRBJ1-6. Germline CDR1 SNHLY, CDR2 FYNNEI. This CDR3 contains 14 residues.

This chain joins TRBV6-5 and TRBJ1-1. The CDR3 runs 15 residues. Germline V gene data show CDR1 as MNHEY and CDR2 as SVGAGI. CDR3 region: CASSYLGRAATEAFF.

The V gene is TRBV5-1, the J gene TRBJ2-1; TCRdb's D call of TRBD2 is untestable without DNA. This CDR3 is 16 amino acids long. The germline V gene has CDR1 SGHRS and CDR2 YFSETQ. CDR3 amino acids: CASSSRLAGGRNEQFF.

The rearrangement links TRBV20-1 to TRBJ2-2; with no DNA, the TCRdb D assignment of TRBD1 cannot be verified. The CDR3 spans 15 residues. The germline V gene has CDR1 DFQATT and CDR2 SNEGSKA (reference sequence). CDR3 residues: CSARVASPNTGELFF.

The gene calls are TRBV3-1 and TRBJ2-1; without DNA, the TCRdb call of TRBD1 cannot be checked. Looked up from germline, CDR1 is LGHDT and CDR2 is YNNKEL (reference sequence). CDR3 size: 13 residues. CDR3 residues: CASSHPWTGEQFF.

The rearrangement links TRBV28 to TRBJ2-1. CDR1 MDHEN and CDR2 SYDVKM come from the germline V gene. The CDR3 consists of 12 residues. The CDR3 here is CASNSLLAEQFF.

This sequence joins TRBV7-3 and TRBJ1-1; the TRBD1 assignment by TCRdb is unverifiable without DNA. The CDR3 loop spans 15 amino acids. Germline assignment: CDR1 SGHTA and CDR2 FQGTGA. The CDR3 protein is CASSLTGQLNTEAFF.

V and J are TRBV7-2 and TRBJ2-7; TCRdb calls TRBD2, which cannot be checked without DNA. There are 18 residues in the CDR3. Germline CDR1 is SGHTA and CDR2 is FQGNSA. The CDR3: CASSLASGRVPRAYEQYF.

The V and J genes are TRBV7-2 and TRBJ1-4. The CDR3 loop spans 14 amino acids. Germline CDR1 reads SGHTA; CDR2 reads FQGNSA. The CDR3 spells CASSPVSGGEKLFF.

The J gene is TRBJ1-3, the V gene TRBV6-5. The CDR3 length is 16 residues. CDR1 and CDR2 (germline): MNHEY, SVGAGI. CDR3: CASSYSRTGSGNTIYF.

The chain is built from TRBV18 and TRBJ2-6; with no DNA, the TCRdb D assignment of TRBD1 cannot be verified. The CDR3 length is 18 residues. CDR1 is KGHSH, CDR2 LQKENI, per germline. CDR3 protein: CASSPQMGQGAGANVLTF. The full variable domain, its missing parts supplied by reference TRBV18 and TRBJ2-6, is NAGVMQNPRHLVRRRGQEARLRCSPMKGHSHVYWYRQLPEEGLKFMVYLQKENIIDESGMPKERFSAEFPKEGPSILRIQQVVRGDSAAYFCASSPQMGQGAGANVLTFGAGSRLTVL.

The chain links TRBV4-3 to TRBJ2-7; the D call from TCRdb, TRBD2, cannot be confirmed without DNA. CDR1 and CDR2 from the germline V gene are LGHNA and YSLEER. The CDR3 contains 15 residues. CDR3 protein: CASSQQGLAGYEQYF.